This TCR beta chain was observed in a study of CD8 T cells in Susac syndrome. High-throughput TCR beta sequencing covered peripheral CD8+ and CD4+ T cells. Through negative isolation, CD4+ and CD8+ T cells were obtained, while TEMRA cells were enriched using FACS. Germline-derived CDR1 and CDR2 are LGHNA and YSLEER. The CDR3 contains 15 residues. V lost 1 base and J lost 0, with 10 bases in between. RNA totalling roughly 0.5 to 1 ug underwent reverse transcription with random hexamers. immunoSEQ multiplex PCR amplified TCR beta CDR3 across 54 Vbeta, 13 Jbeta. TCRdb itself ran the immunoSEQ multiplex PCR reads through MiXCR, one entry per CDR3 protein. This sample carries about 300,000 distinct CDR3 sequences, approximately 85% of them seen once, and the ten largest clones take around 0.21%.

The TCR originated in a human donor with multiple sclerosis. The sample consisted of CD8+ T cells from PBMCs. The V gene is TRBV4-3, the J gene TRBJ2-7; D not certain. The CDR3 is CASSQVIGPSYEQYF. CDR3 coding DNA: TGCGCCAGCAGCCAAGTGATCGGCCCCTCCTACGAGCAGTACTTC.